This TCR beta chain emerged from a study of blood T cell repertoires in COVID-19. The data were produced by immunoSEQ multiplex PCR, yet TCRdb's version contains in-frame clones alone and is incomplete. Of some 100,000 clones listed, over 75% were seen once; the top ten hold around 6.7%. Germline CDR1 is KGHSH and CDR2 is LQKENI. V dropped 1 base and J dropped 16 bases, with 23 bases sitting between them. The CDR3 totals 15 residues. V gene TRBV18 combines with J gene TRBJ1-3; D remains unclear. This TCR came from a woman aged 50 to 65 with acute or convalescent COVID-19. Sequencing used peripheral blood. In nucleotides, the CDR3 is TGTGCCAGCTCACCACGGACGGAGAGATCCCTGGGAGCTTATTTT. Protein product: CASSPRTERSLGAYF.